This section outlines one TCR beta chain sequence together with its context. Its antigen remains unidentified. This sample stems from a study of graft-versus-host responses after intestinal transplantation. Study-wide context: In this cohort, recipients had multivisceral, liver-intestinal, or isolated intestinal transplants. Every one of the recipients received anti-thymocyte globulin induction and afterwards took tacrolimus and steroids for around 3 years.

Method: immunoSEQ multiplex PCR; TCRdb's copy keeps in-frame clones and lacks some. The data show about 98,000 clones, about 84% seen once. Germline V gene data show CDR1 as SGDLS and CDR2 as YYNGEE. The trim removed 3 bases at V and 7 bases at J, leaving 7 bases unmatched. The CDR3 consists of 16 residues. Study-level findings and limits: Recipient bone marrow held GvH clones, some seen earlier in ileum or blood. Across patients carrying graft-donor T cell macrochimerism, allografts held high graft-versus-host to host-versus-graft clonal ratios.

This sequence joins TRBV9 and TRBJ2-1, with 13 bases identical to TRBD2. The sequences come from PBMCs, collected 255 days after intestinal transplant. This clonotype originated in a human patient who received an intestinal transplant, so some T cells may come from the graft donor. The CDR3 loop reads CASSAAGLAGLNEQFF. The CDR3 nucleotides are TGTGCCAGCAGCGCCGCGGGACTAGCGGGGTTAAATGAGCAGTTCTTC.